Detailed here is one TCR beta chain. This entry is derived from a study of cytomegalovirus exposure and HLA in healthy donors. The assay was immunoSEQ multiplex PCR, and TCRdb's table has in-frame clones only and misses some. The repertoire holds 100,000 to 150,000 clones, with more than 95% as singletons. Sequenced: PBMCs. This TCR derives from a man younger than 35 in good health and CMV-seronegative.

The CDR3 sequence: CASSLGIGTGDTDTQYF. CDR3 in DNA: TGTGCCAGCAGTTTGGGAATCGGGACAGGGGACACAGATACGCAGTATTTT. V gene TRBV28 combines with J gene TRBJ2-3; 10 positions agree with TRBD1. This CDR3 spans 17 amino acids. V lost 3 bases and J lost 2; bases outside the gene matches: 8. Germline V gene data show CDR1 as MDHEN and CDR2 as SYDVKM.